This T cell receptor (beta chain) derives from a study of siplizumab effects on memory and regulatory T cells. Sequencing was performed with immunoSEQ multiplex PCR; in TCRdb, only in-frame clones are kept and a portion is missing. The table records about 68,000 clones, about 92% of them present only once. Germline loops: CDR1 SGHNT, CDR2 YENEEA. Deletions cut 5 bases from V and 3 bases from J, with 10 bases between. The CDR3 is 13 amino acids. The chain recombines TRBV11-3 with TRBJ1-2, with D uncertain. The TCR comes from a human donor in good health. Source material: CD8+ T cells sorted from blood. CDR3 protein: CASSPSMDYGYTF. The CDR3 DNA reads as TGTGCCAGCAGCCCGAGTATGGACTATGGCTACACCTTC.